The 15 T cell receptor beta chains listed next were all sequenced from one sample in a study of blood T cell repertoires in COVID-19. The data were produced by immunoSEQ multiplex PCR, yet TCRdb's version contains in-frame clones alone and is incomplete. The profile shows under 200,000 clones, approximately 88% of them singletons. Sequenced material: PBMCs or T cells enriched from blood (not recorded which). The receptors originated from a woman aged 60-75 years who had recovered from COVID-19.

The chain employs TRBV15 and TRBJ2-3, with 10 bases identical to TRBD1. Germline V gives CDR1 LNHNV, CDR2 YYDKDF (reference sequence). The V segment lost 4 bases and the J segment 8 bases; nucleotides outside the gene matches: 6. CDR3 length: 14 amino acids. The CDR3 nucleotides are TGTGCCACCAGCATAGGACAGGGGGATGCTACGCAGTATTTT. It codes for CATSIGQGDATQYF.

V and J are TRBV10-3 and TRBJ2-3; 15 positions agree with TRBD2. The CDR3 contains 17 residues. In germline, CDR1 is ENHRY, CDR2 SYGVKD. Unmatched junction bases numbered 4, after V lost 6 bases and J lost 0 bases. The CDR3 is CAIRGTSGGLSTDTQYF. In DNA, the CDR3 is TGTGCCATCAGGGGGACTAGCGGGGGGCTTAGCACAGATACGCAGTATTTT.

The chain employs TRBV6-5 and TRBJ2-3; perhaps TRBD1 as D (6 bases). The CDR3 has 14 amino acids. V shed 10 bases and J shed 6 bases, with 20 bases lying between them. Per the germline V gene, CDR1 is MNHEY and CDR2 is SVGAGI. The CDR3 sequence: CATRGPTQGDTQYF. Here the CDR3 DNA reads TGTGCCACCAGGGGCCCTACCCAGGGCGATACGCAGTATTTT.

This rearrangement joins TRBV11-2 to TRBJ1-6, with a tentative D call TRBD1 (5 bases). Trimming took 1 base from V and 18 from J, leaving 22 bases between them. The CDR3 length is 15 residues. The V gene's germline CDR1 is SGHAT and CDR2 FQNNGV. The CDR3 nucleotides read TGTGCCAGCAGCTTAGGCGGGACCCTTATAGTTTCCCCCCACTTT. As protein: CASSLGGTLIVSPHF.

The V call is TRBV5-1, the J call TRBJ2-3; D uncertain. V was clipped by 0 bases and J by 6 bases, with 8 bases between them. The CDR3 length is 13 residues. Germline CDR1 is SGHRS and CDR2 is YFSETQ. The CDR3 bases are TGCGCCAGCAGCTTGGAGTTCGGGGATACGCAGTATTTT. Its protein is CASSLEFGDTQYF. Variable domain in full (rest from reference TRBV5-1 and TRBJ2-3): KAGVTQTPRYLIKTRGQQVTLSCSPISGHRSVSWYQQTPGQGLQFLFEYFSETQRNKGNFPGRFSGRQFSNSRSEMNVSTLELGDSALYLCASSLEFGDTQYFGPGTRLTVL.

The chain recombines TRBV30 with TRBJ1-6, with TRBD1 matching over 10 bases. Per the germline V gene, CDR1 is GTSNPN and CDR2 is SVGIG (reference sequence). The CDR3 covers 15 residues. Trimming removed 4 bases from V and 8 bases from J; junction bases left unmatched: 8. The CDR3 region is CAWKWRDRGDSPLHF. The DNA of the CDR3 is TGTGCCTGGAAATGGAGGGACAGGGGTGATTCACCCCTCCACTTT.

V and J are TRBV29-1 and TRBJ2-7; TRBD2 aligns across 14 bases. Germline V lookup: CDR1 SQVTM, CDR2 ANQGSEA. V shed 6 bases and J 3 bases; nucleotides not matched to a gene: 1. The CDR3 is 13 residues long. CDR3 coding DNA: TGCAGCGTCGGACTAGCGGGAGGCTACGAGCAGTACTTC. Translating it yields CSVGLAGGYEQYF.

The chain carries TRBV4-1 and TRBJ1-6; D gene uncertain. CDR1 MGHRA and CDR2 YSYEKL come from the germline V gene. The V end was cut by 4 bases, the J end by 0 bases, with 13 bases between. This CDR3 has 17 residues. The CDR3 DNA reads TGCGCCAGCAGCCCCGGTACGTTAAGCTCCTATAATTCACCCCTCCACTTT. Translation: CASSPGTLSSYNSPLHF.

The chain uses TRBV5-1 and TRBJ2-3, with TRBD2 matching 15 bases. CDR3 length: 16 amino acids. V trimming: 5 bases; J trimming: 4 bases; junction bases outside the gene matches: 5. The germline CDR1 and CDR2 sequences are SGHRS and YFSETQ. The CDR3 sequence: CASSPGLAGGSDTQYF. The CDR3 DNA is TGCGCCAGCAGTCCCGGACTAGCGGGAGGGTCAGATACGCAGTATTTT.

The rearrangement links TRBV19 to TRBJ2-5; 9 bases line up with TRBD1. Germline CDR1 reads LNHDA; CDR2 reads SQIVND (reference sequence). The V gene end was trimmed by 5 bases and the J gene end by 5 bases; junction bases not matched to a gene: 6. The CDR3 sequence is 14 residues long. The CDR3 loop reads CASSLDRGSETQYF. The CDR3 DNA reads TGTGCCAGTAGTCTGGACAGGGGATCGGAGACCCAGTACTTC.

The chain has TRBV19 and TRBJ2-1; 7 nucleotides agree with TRBD2. The CDR3 covers 14 residues. Trimming removed 4 bases from V and 5 bases from J; junction bases left unmatched: 5. Germline CDR1 is LNHDA and CDR2 is SQIVND (reference sequence). The CDR3 region is CASSNAGVNNEQFF. The DNA for the CDR3 is TGTGCCAGTAGTAATGCGGGAGTAAACAATGAGCAGTTCTTC.

This chain uses TRBV2 with TRBJ2-5; no firm D call. The germline V and J ends were trimmed by 1 base and 1 base, with 7 bases remaining between them. The germline gives CDR1 SNHLY, CDR2 FYNNEI. The CDR3 has 14 amino acids. CDR3 sequence: CASSEDRSQETQYF. CDR3 coding DNA: TGTGCCAGCAGTGAAGATCGCAGCCAAGAGACCCAGTACTTC.

The gene calls are TRBV28 and TRBJ1-4; 7 positions match TRBD1. The CDR3 extends over 15 amino acids. The V segment lost 10 bases and the J segment 7 bases; nucleotides outside the gene matches: 15. Germline lookup yields CDR1 MDHEN and CDR2 SYDVKM. The DNA of the CDR3 is TGTGCCATCGGTTCCTCGGGGGCAGGGGGTGAAAAACTGTTTTTT. Translated, it gives CAIGSSGAGGEKLFF.

A remark on this clone: Other DNA variants within this sample encode the same CDR3. The chain couples TRBV12-3 or TRBV12-4 to TRBJ2-5; no clear D. The CDR3 has 11 residues. Trimming cost V 5 bases and J 1 base, with 2 bases left between them. Here the CDR3 reads CASSLQETQYF. In DNA form, the CDR3 reads TGTGCCAGCAGTCTCCAAGAGACCCAGTACTTC.

This clone was recorded once. The chain is built from TRBV7-9 and TRBJ1-5, with D unresolved. The CDR3 is made up of 12 amino acids. Trimming took off 3 bases at V and 5 bases at J, with 5 bases between the two ends. CDR1 is SEHNR, CDR2 FQNEAQ, per germline (reference sequence). This CDR3 is CASSFTDQPQHF. CDR3 coding DNA: TGTGCCAGCAGCTTCACAGATCAGCCCCAGCATTTT.